Following are 17 T cell receptor beta chains from one sample sequenced in a study of shared T cell receptors in the human thymus (dated by TCRdb to about 2021). Receptor libraries were prepared by the immunoSEQ multiplex PCR assay. This immuneACCESS table, as held by TCRdb, lists in-frame sequences with V and J called but not all clones. Of the missing ones, under half trace to an unresolved V gene in checked studies; the others have no known cause. Present in this sample are 500,000 to 850,000 clones, around 87% of which were seen just once. Roughly 0.0089% of the sample is taken by the ten largest. These sequences were also reported in another study, on human thymus T cells.

Material: thymocytes. These receptors were obtained from a boy in the first two years of life with a congenital heart defect. Donor details come from another sample of the same person, matched by shared clones.

For the CDR3, the DNA is TGTGCTAGTGGTTTGGCCCCACTCCATCAGCCCCAGCATTTT. It is translated as CASGLAPLHQPQHF. The rearrangement joins TRBV12-5 to TRBJ1-5; no reliable D call. V lost 1 base to trimming and J lost 5 bases, with 9 bases between them. The germline gives CDR1 LGHNT, CDR2 FRNRAP. The CDR3 runs 14 residues.

This chain connects TRBV27 to TRBJ1-2, with D unclear. The CDR3 is made up of 17 amino acids. Trimming cost V 0 bases and J 3 bases, with 17 bases left between them. The germline gives CDR1 MNHEY, CDR2 SMNVEV (reference sequence). The CDR3 DNA reads TGTGCCAGCAGTTTATCGGGCAACTCAGGAGGGTACTATGGCTACACCTTC. It yields the protein CASSLSGNSGGYYGYTF.

The chain links TRBV7-2 to TRBJ1-2; D is uncertain. V was clipped by 1 base and J by 5 bases, with 11 bases between them. This CDR3 contains 14 residues. Germline-derived CDR1 and CDR2 are SGHTA and FQGNSA. The CDR3 DNA sequence: TGTGCCAGCAGCTTAGAGGTGGGCCCGTATGGCTACACCTTC. This codes for CASSLEVGPYGYTF.

The gene calls are TRBV7-2 and TRBJ2-1; 9 bases agree with TRBD2. From germline, CDR1 is SGHTA and CDR2 FQGNSA. The CDR3 length is 14 residues. V was pared by 7 bases and J by 5 bases, with 6 bases of the junction left unmatched. CDR3 protein: CASTSGRLDNEQFF. The CDR3 coding sequence is TGTGCCAGCACCAGCGGGAGGCTAGACAATGAGCAGTTCTTC.

The rearrangement links TRBV28 to TRBJ2-1; 9 bases align to TRBD1. This CDR3 has 14 residues. After removal of 5 bases from V and 5 bases from J, the junction contained 4 bases not matched to a gene. Germline assignment: CDR1 MDHEN and CDR2 SYDVKM. The CDR3, as DNA: TGTGCCAGCAGTGAAACAGGGGGCCACAATGAGCAGTTCTTC. As protein: CASSETGGHNEQFF.

The rearrangement joins TRBV28 to TRBJ1-2; no reliable D call. The germline CDR1 and CDR2 sequences are MDHEN and SYDVKM. V was shortened by 2 bases and J by 4 bases, with 11 bases between the two germline ends. The CDR3 is made up of 14 amino acids. This CDR3 is CASSLPLAAYGYTF. Written as DNA, the CDR3 is TGTGCCAGCAGTTTACCGCTCGCGGCCTATGGCTACACCTTC.

The chain couples TRBV28 to TRBJ1-3, with TRBD1 as a possible D gene (6 bases). The germline V gene encodes CDR1 MDHEN and CDR2 SYDVKM. The germline V and J ends were trimmed by 6 bases and 0 bases, with 15 bases remaining between them. The CDR3 is made up of 16 amino acids. CDR3 sequence reads: CASSQRQVYSGNTIYF. CDR3 bases: TGTGCCAGCAGCCAAAGACAGGTATACTCTGGAAACACCATATATTTT.

The CDR3 coding sequence is TGTGCCAGCAGTGACGATTCGGGGGAAGCTTTCTTT. Its translation: CASSDDSGEAFF. The rearrangement uses TRBV6-4 and TRBJ1-1; D call uncertain. This CDR3 has 12 residues. Trimming pared 2 bases from V and 8 bases from J, leaving 9 bases between. Germline-derived CDR1 and CDR2 are MRHNA and SNTAGT.

The chain joins TRBV27 to TRBJ2-2, with a weak D call TRBD1 (6 bases). This CDR3 has 13 amino acids. Germline CDR1 MNHEY, CDR2 SMNVEV (reference sequence). Trimming left V 2 bases short and J 7 bases short, with 8 bases between. CDR3 region: CASSLEGVGELFF. CDR3 DNA: TGTGCCAGCAGTTTAGAGGGGGTCGGGGAGCTGTTTTTT.

The chain uses TRBV29-1 and TRBJ1-2; 7 bases map to TRBD1. The V and J ends lost 5 bases and 4 bases, in that order; junction bases with no gene match: 22. The germline gives CDR1 SQVTM, CDR2 ANQGSEA. The CDR3 length is 18 residues. The CDR3: CSVTKVDRQGPPGYGYTF. In nucleotides, the CDR3 is TGCAGCGTTACGAAAGTAGACCGACAGGGTCCTCCGGGCTATGGCTACACCTTC. The entire variable domain, with the rest obtained from reference TRBV29-1 and TRBJ1-2, is as follows: SAVISQKPSRDICQRGTSLTIQCQVDSQVTMMFWYRQQPGQSLTLIATANQGSEATYESGFVIDKFPISRPNLTFSTLTVSNMSPEDSSIYLCSVTKVDRQGPPGYGYTFGSGTRLTVV.

The rearrangement links TRBV4-3 to TRBJ2-5; TRBD2 matches at 9 bases. Germline V lookup: CDR1 LGHNA, CDR2 YSLEER. This CDR3 has 17 amino acids. Germline trimming cut 1 base from V and 4 bases from J; bases unmatched to any gene: 10. The CDR3 protein is CASSQGAVAGVGETQYF. The CDR3 region has the DNA TGCGCCAGCAGCCAAGGAGCCGTAGCGGGGGTAGGAGAGACCCAGTACTTC.

The chain carries TRBV10-2 and TRBJ1-5; D uncertain. The length of the CDR3 is 17 residues. Deletions cut 1 base from V and 3 bases from J, with 16 bases between. Germline V gene sequence: CDR1 WSHSY, CDR2 SAAADI. The CDR3 here is CASSEFLDGGLNQPQHF. CDR3 in DNA: TGCGCCAGCAGTGAGTTCCTTGACGGAGGCCTCAATCAGCCCCAGCATTTT.

The chain has TRBV9 and TRBJ2-3, with TRBD2 matching over 7 bases. The CDR3 spans 14 residues. Per germline, CDR1 SGDLS and CDR2 YYNGEE. Losses at the gene ends were 1 base for V and 3 bases for J; bases not matched to a gene: 2. For the CDR3, the DNA is TGTGCCAGCAGCGTAAGGGGAGGGACAGATACGCAGTATTTT. It is translated as CASSVRGGTDTQYF.

CDR3 DNA: TGTGCCAGCAGCGTTGGCCCCACTATTCCTTCAGACAGGGCGTCCACAGATACGCAGTATTTT. Its protein product is CASSVGPTIPSDRASTDTQYF. The chain uses TRBV9 and TRBJ2-3; 7 positions match TRBD1. CDR1 SGDLS and CDR2 YYNGEE come from the germline V gene. CDR3 length: 21 amino acids. J lost 2 bases, V lost 2 bases, and 23 bases had no gene match.

The chain has TRBV5-5 and TRBJ2-7; possible D gene TRBD1, 6 bases. The V gene's germline CDR1 is SGHKS and CDR2 YYEKEE (reference sequence). With 4 bases removed from V and 2 bases from J, the gap between germline ends came to 16 bases. This CDR3 is built from 15 residues. The CDR3 DNA follows: TGTGCCAGCAGCCCGGACAGCCAACGCACCTACGAGCAGTACTTC. It is translated as CASSPDSQRTYEQYF. Variable domain in full (rest from reference TRBV5-5 and TRBJ2-7): DAGVTQSPTHLIKTRGQQVTLRCSPISGHKSVSWYQQVLGQGPQFIFQYYEKEERGRGNFPDRFSARQFPNYSSELNVNALLLGDSALYLCASSPDSQRTYEQYFGPGTRLTVT.

The chain is built from TRBV7-3 and TRBJ2-3; 11 bases fit TRBD2. The CDR3 length is 16 residues. Germline trimming cut 2 bases from V and 2 bases from J; bases unmatched to any gene: 3. Germline V CDR1 and CDR2: SGHTA, FQGTGA. The CDR3 region is CASSLLAGGHTDTQYF. The CDR3 coding sequence is TGTGCCAGCAGCTTACTAGCGGGGGGACACACAGATACGCAGTATTTT.

CDR3 in DNA: TGTGCCAGCAGTGTTGTCCCATCCCTAGCGGGAGGGACCGGGGAGCTGTTTTTT. Translated, it gives CASSVVPSLAGGTGELFF. The chain links TRBV2 to TRBJ2-2, with 12 positions matching TRBD2. V gave up 4 bases and J gave up 5 bases; unmatched junction bases: 11. Germline CDR1 is SNHLY and CDR2 is FYNNEI. There are 18 residues in the CDR3.